The clone carrying this TCR beta chain was detected a few times. Its antigen is currently unknown. The source of the sample is a study of identical twins. General study results and limits: Models predicted less out-of-frame TCR alpha sharing in monozygotic twins than was found.

Germline V lookup: CDR1 SGHAT, CDR2 FQNNGV. V lost 5 bases, J lost 0 bases, and 11 bases lay in between. The CDR3 is 15 amino acids. TCRdb independently ran MiXCR on the 5' RACE reads; one entry per CDR3 protein. The repertoire holds roughly 200,000 distinct CDR3 sequences, with roughly 7.5% as singletons. This same sample was also part of a study on yellow fever vaccine responses in identical twins.

The gene calls are TRBV11-2 and TRBJ2-4, with D tentatively TRBD2 (6 bases). This sequence originates from a woman under 30 in good health. Specimen: memory (CD45RO+) T cells sorted from blood. The CDR3 DNA reads as TGTGCCAGCAGCCCCAGGGACTCAGCCAAAAACATTCAGTACTTC. Encoded protein: CASSPRDSAKNIQYF.